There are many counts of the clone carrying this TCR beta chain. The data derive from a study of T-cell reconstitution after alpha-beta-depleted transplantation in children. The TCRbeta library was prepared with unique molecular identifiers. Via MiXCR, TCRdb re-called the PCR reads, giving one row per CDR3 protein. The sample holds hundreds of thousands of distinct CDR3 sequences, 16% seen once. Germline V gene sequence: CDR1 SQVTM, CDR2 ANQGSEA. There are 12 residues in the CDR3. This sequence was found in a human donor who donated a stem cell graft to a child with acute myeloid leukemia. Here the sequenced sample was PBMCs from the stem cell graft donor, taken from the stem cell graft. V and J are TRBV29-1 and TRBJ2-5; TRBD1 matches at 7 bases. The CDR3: CTTRDSQETQYF. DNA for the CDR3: TGCACGACCCGGGACAGTCAAGAGACCCAGTACTTC.